These T cell receptor beta chains were read from a single sample in a study of cytomegalovirus exposure and HLA in healthy donors. The data were produced by immunoSEQ multiplex PCR, yet TCRdb's version contains in-frame clones alone and is incomplete. The sample shows roughly 190,000 clones, about 87% of them seen only once. Sequencing used PBMCs. All receptors derive from a man aged 25-40 years in good health and CMV-seronegative. Each CDR3 is given with its conserved first and last residue. Each record gives: V gene, clone size, J gene, D gene, CDR3 DNA, CDR3 protein. D genes are given only for firm matches. Only part of the rows carry a size: once, few, many, or a class if the clone is expanded.

v_gene: TRBV6-5; abundance: -; j_gene: TRBJ2-7; d_gene: TRBD2; CDR3nt: TGTGCCAGCAGTATAGCGGGGCCCCCCTACGAGCAGTACTTC; CDR3aa: CASSIAGPPYEQYF
v_gene: TRBV12-5; abundance: -; j_gene: TRBJ2-1; d_gene: TRBD2; CDR3nt: TGTGCTAGTGGTTTGGGGGACTATTACAATGAGCAGTTCTTC; CDR3aa: CASGLGDYYNEQFF
v_gene: TRBV14; abundance: -; j_gene: TRBJ2-7; d_gene: TRBD2; CDR3nt: TGTGCCAGCAGGGAAGCGGGGGGCTACGAGCAGTACTTC; CDR3aa: CASREAGGYEQYF
v_gene: TRBV27; abundance: -; j_gene: TRBJ2-3; d_gene: TRBD2; CDR3nt: TGTGCCAGCAGTACGTCATCTAGCGGGTTAAAGTATTTT; CDR3aa: CASSTSSSGLKYF
v_gene: TRBV9; abundance: -; j_gene: TRBJ2-1; d_gene: -; CDR3nt: TGTGCCAGCAGCGTAGTCTCCGAGTACAATGAGCAGTTCTTC; CDR3aa: CASSVVSEYNEQFF
v_gene: TRBV6-5; abundance: -; j_gene: TRBJ1-5; d_gene: -; CDR3nt: TGTGCCAGCAGTTACTCCAAGGGGCATCTGGGCGCCCAGCATTTT; CDR3aa: CASSYSKGHLGAQHF
v_gene: TRBV6-5; abundance: -; j_gene: TRBJ1-6; d_gene: -; CDR3nt: TGTGCCAGCAGTTACATAGGGGCGAGATATAATTCACCCCTCCACTTT; CDR3aa: CASSYIGARYNSPLHF
v_gene: TRBV12-5; abundance: -; j_gene: TRBJ2-1; d_gene: -; CDR3nt: TGTGCTAGTGGTCCCGGGACTCCAGGAGGGGATGAGCAGTTCTTC; CDR3aa: CASGPGTPGGDEQFF
v_gene: TRBV2; abundance: -; j_gene: TRBJ2-7; d_gene: -; CDR3nt: TGTGCCAGCAGGGACGACAGCTCCTACGAGCAGTACTTC; CDR3aa: CASRDDSSYEQYF
v_gene: TRBV2; abundance: once; j_gene: TRBJ2-5; d_gene: -; CDR3nt: TGTGCCAGCAGTGAGGAGGGATCGGGGGAGACCCAGTACTTC; CDR3aa: CASSEEGSGETQYF
v_gene: TRBV19; abundance: -; j_gene: TRBJ2-3; d_gene: -; CDR3nt: TGTGCCAGTAGCCAACTCGCAGGCTCTACCACAGATACGCAGTATTTT; CDR3aa: CASSQLAGSTTDTQYF
v_gene: TRBV14; abundance: -; j_gene: TRBJ2-3; d_gene: TRBD2; CDR3nt: TGTGCCAGCAGCCAAGATGAGGTGATAGCGGGATCCACAGATACGCAGTATTTT; CDR3aa: CASSQDEVIAGSTDTQYF
v_gene: TRBV28; abundance: once; j_gene: TRBJ1-5; d_gene: -; CDR3nt: TGTGCCAGCAGGGTACAGGGACCCAATCAGCCCCAGCATTTT; CDR3aa: CASRVQGPNQPQHF
v_gene: TRBV30; abundance: -; j_gene: TRBJ1-2; d_gene: -; CDR3nt: TGTGCCTGGATGTGGCAGGGCTATGGCTACACCTTC; CDR3aa: CAWMWQGYGYTF
v_gene: TRBV9; abundance: -; j_gene: TRBJ2-1; d_gene: TRBD2; CDR3nt: TGTGCCAGCAGCAGGAGCGGGGGGGCCGGTGAGCAGTTCTTC; CDR3aa: CASSRSGGAGEQFF
v_gene: TRBV7-9; abundance: once; j_gene: TRBJ1-1; d_gene: -; CDR3nt: TGTGCCAGCAGCTTAGCGCGGGGGGGGGCGAATACTGAAGCTTTCTTT; CDR3aa: CASSLARGGANTEAFF
v_gene: TRBV27; abundance: -; j_gene: TRBJ2-7; d_gene: TRBD2; CDR3nt: TGTGCCAGCAGTCCCCCGGGGGGCTACGAGCAGTACTTC; CDR3aa: CASSPPGGYEQYF
v_gene: TRBV29-1; abundance: few; j_gene: TRBJ2-7; d_gene: TRBD2; CDR3nt: TGCAGCGTTAGACTAGCGGGACAGTCCTACGAGCAGTACTTC; CDR3aa: CSVRLAGQSYEQYF
v_gene: TRBV27; abundance: -; j_gene: TRBJ1-5; d_gene: -; CDR3nt: TGTGCCAGCAGTTTCAGGGGATTCGGGCAGCCCCAGCATTTT; CDR3aa: CASSFRGFGQPQHF
v_gene: TRBV28; abundance: -; j_gene: TRBJ2-2; d_gene: TRBD1; CDR3nt: TGTGCCAGCAACACACAGGGGGCCAATTCCGGGGAGCTGTTTTTT; CDR3aa: CASNTQGANSGELFF
v_gene: TRBV4-2; abundance: -; j_gene: TRBJ2-3; d_gene: TRBD2; CDR3nt: TGTGCCAGCAGTCGCGGGGGGGCCACAGATACGCAGTATTTT; CDR3aa: CASSRGGATDTQYF
v_gene: TRBV5-4; abundance: few; j_gene: TRBJ1-2; d_gene: -; CDR3nt: TGTGCCAGCAGCTTGGAAGGCAGGGGTAACTATGGCTACACCTTC; CDR3aa: CASSLEGRGNYGYTF
v_gene: TRBV6-1; abundance: -; j_gene: TRBJ2-7; d_gene: -; CDR3nt: TGTGCCAGCACCTACCTCTACGAGCAGTACTTC; CDR3aa: CASTYLYEQYF
v_gene: TRBV19; abundance: -; j_gene: TRBJ1-6; d_gene: TRBD1; CDR3nt: TGTGCCAGTAGTGGGGCGGACAGGGGAAATGGTTCACCCCTCCACTTT; CDR3aa: CASSGADRGNGSPLHF
v_gene: TRBV28; abundance: -; j_gene: TRBJ2-7; d_gene: TRBD1; CDR3nt: TGTGCCAGCAGTTGGACAGGGCCTTACGAGCAGTACTTC; CDR3aa: CASSWTGPYEQYF
v_gene: TRBV7-2; abundance: -; j_gene: TRBJ2-2; d_gene: TRBD2; CDR3nt: TGTGCCAGCAGCTTAGCCCGACTAGCGGGAGGGTCGAACACCGGGGAGCTGTTTTTT; CDR3aa: CASSLARLAGGSNTGELFF
v_gene: TRBV7-9; abundance: once; j_gene: TRBJ2-5; d_gene: TRBD2; CDR3nt: TGTGCCAGCAGCTCCCAGACTAGCGGGAGTGTCCAGTACTTC; CDR3aa: CASSSQTSGSVQYF
v_gene: TRBV7-6; abundance: few; j_gene: TRBJ2-7; d_gene: TRBD1; CDR3nt: TGTGCCAGCAGCGGCCACAGGGGCGACGAGCAGTACTTC; CDR3aa: CASSGHRGDEQYF
v_gene: TRBV10-3; abundance: once; j_gene: TRBJ1-2; d_gene: TRBD1; CDR3nt: TGTGCCATCAGCCCGGGACAGGGGGCGTATGGCTACACCTTC; CDR3aa: CAISPGQGAYGYTF
v_gene: TRBV7-2; abundance: -; j_gene: TRBJ2-7; d_gene: -; CDR3nt: TGTGCCAGCAGCTTCCCGGGAACCTACGAGCAGTACTTC; CDR3aa: CASSFPGTYEQYF